Each of the 22 T cell receptor beta chains below was sequenced from the same sample in a study of T-cell memory formation after mild COVID-19. TCRdb redid the calling of the 5' RACE reads with MiXCR, one entry per CDR3 protein. Of roughly 500,000 distinct CDR3 sequences in the sample, 20% are singletons; the top ten hold 9.5% to 15%. Sequences were obtained from PBMCs or a T cell subset sorted from them (not recorded which). Source of these receptors: an adult woman who had mild COVID-19 (a few samples of this study predate the infection). Cell type and time point are not known.

This clonotype was detected only a few times. The rearrangement links TRBV21-1 to TRBJ2-7. TRBV21-1 is classified as a pseudogene. The length of the CDR3 is 14 residues. The CDR3 loop is CASSKMWRRVVRYF. The CDR3 DNA reads as TGTGCCAGCAGCAAAATGTGGCGGCGAGTTGTCAGGTACTTC.

The chain has TRBV10-3 and TRBJ1-4, with D uncertain. CDR1 is ENHRY, CDR2 SYGVKD, per germline. The CDR3 sequence is 15 residues long. The V and J ends lost 2 bases and 4 bases respectively, with 11 bases between them. The CDR3 is CAISERSSRNEKLFF. The CDR3 nucleotides are TGTGCCATCAGTGAGCGGTCAAGCCGTAATGAAAAACTGTTTTTT.

This clonotype was seen at least ten times. V usage is TRBV5-1 and J usage is TRBJ2-2, with 13 nucleotides matching TRBD2. Germline CDR1 SGHRS, CDR2 YFSETQ. The CDR3 covers 17 residues. V trimming: 3 bases; J trimming: 0 bases; junction bases outside the gene matches: 2. The CDR3 loop is CASSWTSGSPNTGELFF. CDR3 in DNA: TGCGCCAGCAGCTGGACTAGCGGGAGCCCGAACACCGGGGAGCTGTTTTTT.

For the CDR3, the DNA is TGTGCCAGCAGCCCCTCGTGGTTGCCCTCTGATGATGGCTACACCTTC. Its protein is CASSPSWLPSDDGYTF. V and J are TRBV7-8 and TRBJ1-2, with D unresolved. V lost 5 bases and J 6 bases, leaving 22 bases between the germline ends. CDR1 and CDR2 (germline): SGHVS, FQNEAQ. This CDR3 has 16 residues.

The chain recombines TRBV5-1 with TRBJ1-2; TRBD1 matches 7 bases. Trimming removed 0 bases from V and 6 bases from J; junction bases left unmatched: 5. There are 14 residues in the CDR3. Germline V gives CDR1 SGHRS, CDR2 YFSETQ. CDR3 nucleotide sequence: TGCGCCAGCAGCTTGGGACAGGGTTTGGATGGCTACACCTTC. It codes for CASSLGQGLDGYTF.

This clonotype turned up a few times. The chain couples TRBV20-1 to TRBJ2-1, with D possibly TRBD2 on 6 matching bases. The V end was cut by 0 bases, the J end by 6 bases, with 15 bases between. Germline CDR1 DFQATT, CDR2 SNEGSKA (reference sequence). The CDR3 is 15 residues long. The CDR3 DNA sequence: TGCAGTGCTAGAGACACACTAGCTGGGGCCAATGAGCAGTTCTTC. Residues: CSARDTLAGANEQFF.

The gene calls are TRBV20-1 and TRBJ1-5, with 7 bases matching TRBD1. Germline CDR1 is DFQATT and CDR2 is SNEGSKA (reference sequence). This CDR3 has 15 amino acids. V gave up 6 bases and J gave up 0 bases; unmatched junction bases: 8. The DNA for the CDR3 is TGCAGTGCCGGGCAGGGGGGAATTAGCAATCAGCCCCAGCATTTT. It codes for CSAGQGGISNQPQHF.

This clonotype has a count of ten or more. The genes are TRBV29-1 and TRBJ2-5; D is perhaps TRBD1 (6 bases). Germline lookup yields CDR1 SQVTM and CDR2 ANQGSEA. V shed 8 bases and J shed 5 bases, with 12 bases lying between them. The CDR3 runs 11 residues. CDR3 loop: CSLWTAETQYF. The DNA for the CDR3 is TGCAGCCTCTGGACAGCGGAGACCCAGTACTTC.

This clonotype was found a few times. The chain is built from TRBV12-3 or TRBV12-4 and TRBJ2-7; weak D call: TRBD1 (6 bases). Trimming removed 3 bases at V and 6 bases at J, with 9 bases between. The CDR3 runs 12 residues. CDR3 in DNA: TGTGCCAGCAGTTTCCGGGACATCGAGCAGTACTTC. It codes for CASSFRDIEQYF.

The chain joins TRBV4-2 to TRBJ2-1; a weak D match, TRBD1 (6 bases). V was pared by 4 bases and J by 5 bases, with 9 bases between. The CDR3 loop spans 13 amino acids. Germline assignment: CDR1 LGHNA and CDR2 YNFKEQ. The CDR3 sequence is CASSPRTDNEQFF. CDR3 sequence (DNA): TGTGCCAGCAGCCCCAGGACAGACAATGAGCAGTTCTTC.

V usage is TRBV6-1 and J usage is TRBJ2-1; D is undetermined. From germline, CDR1 is MNHNS and CDR2 SASEGT. Trimming took off 4 bases at V and 5 bases at J, with 9 bases between the two ends. This CDR3 is built from 13 residues. The DNA for the CDR3 is TGTGCCAGCAGTGTATGGCGAAACAATGAGCAGTTCTTC. This sequence encodes CASSVWRNNEQFF.

J is TRBJ1-1 and V is TRBV5-1; D gene ambiguous. Germline CDR1 SGHRS, CDR2 YFSETQ. The CDR3 sequence is 13 residues long. V was trimmed by 5 bases and J by 1 base, leaving 9 bases between them. In DNA, the CDR3 is TGCGCCAGCAGAGCAAACCAGAACACTGAAGCTTTCTTT. This sequence encodes CASRANQNTEAFF.

A few counts support this clonotype. The gene calls are TRBV20-1 and TRBJ1-2; TRBD1 matches at 7 bases. This CDR3 region has 13 residues. V shed 3 bases and J 8 bases; nucleotides not matched to a gene: 9. Germline lookup yields CDR1 DFQATT and CDR2 SNEGSKA (reference sequence). The CDR3: CSARGQIRGGYTF. CDR3 bases: TGCAGTGCTAGGGGACAGATCCGAGGGGGCTACACCTTC.

The chain joins TRBV12-3 or TRBV12-4 to TRBJ2-7; D uncertain. The CDR3 sequence is 13 residues long. V was clipped by 7 bases and J by 5 bases, with 15 bases between them. The DNA for the CDR3 is TGTGCCAGCAAATCCGACTCAAGTAACGAGCAGTACTTC. It specifies CASKSDSSNEQYF.

The V call is TRBV7-8, the J call TRBJ1-1; D not certain. There are 14 residues in the CDR3. With 3 bases removed from V and 1 base from J, the gap between germline ends came to 9 bases. Per germline, CDR1 SGHVS and CDR2 FQNEAQ. The CDR3 region is CASSFIGKNTEAFF. CDR3 in DNA: TGTGCCAGCAGCTTTATCGGGAAGAACACTGAAGCTTTCTTT.

The sample holds a few counts of this clonotype. One end of the junction fails to match germline, which may point to a read error. CDR3 residues: CASSPGALNEQFF. In nucleotides, the CDR3 is TGTGCTAGCAGCCCCGGGGCGTTGAATGAGCAGTTCTTC. The chain carries TRBV7-7 and TRBJ2-1; either TRBD1 or TRBD2 may supply D (5 bases each). This CDR3 region has 13 residues. CDR1 is SSHAT, CDR2 FNYEAQ, per germline (reference sequence).

The chain joins TRBV19 to TRBJ1-1, with a possible D match to TRBD1 (5 bases). CDR3 length: 13 amino acids. Germline loops: CDR1 LNHDA, CDR2 SQIVND (reference sequence). Trimming stripped 5 bases from V and 9 bases from J, with 16 bases between. This CDR3 reads CASSPLGWGQAFF. The CDR3 DNA is TGTGCCAGTAGTCCCCTTGGTTGGGGACAAGCTTTCTTT.

The chain joins TRBV4-3 to TRBJ2-3; D is uncertain. The CDR3 contains 17 residues. V lost 1 base and J lost 9, with 23 bases in between. Germline CDR1 reads LGHNA; CDR2 reads YSLEER. The CDR3 DNA sequence: TGCGCCAGCAGCCAAGTTACAGCGCGGCGTCAGGCCGGGACGCAGTATTTT. Residues: CASSQVTARRQAGTQYF.

The CDR3 coding sequence is TGTGCCAGCAGCGTAAGTAAAGGCAGGGGTGAAGCTTTCTTT. Translating gives CASSVSKGRGEAFF. The chain carries TRBV9 and TRBJ1-1; D perhaps matches TRBD1 (6 bases). V gave up 1 base and J gave up 7 bases, with 14 bases separating them. CDR1 and CDR2 (germline): SGDLS, YYNGEE. The CDR3 runs 14 residues.

This chain joins TRBV21-1 and TRBJ2-7; the listed D gene, TRBD1, was not tested against the DNA. TRBV21-1 is annotated as a pseudogene. The CDR3 consists of 15 residues. CDR3 amino acids: CASSKGIRSGGEQYF. The CDR3 DNA sequence: TGTGCCAGCAGCAAAGGGATAAGATCAGGGGGAGAGCAGTACTTC.

This sequence joins TRBV2 and TRBJ2-3; D might be TRBD1 (6 bases). The CDR3 is made up of 13 amino acids. The germline V gene encodes CDR1 SNHLY and CDR2 FYNNEI. V was cut by 7 bases and J by 0 bases, with 8 bases left in between. CDR3 DNA sequence: TGTGCCAGCAAAGGACAGAGCACAGATACGCAGTATTTT. Its protein product is CASKGQSTDTQYF.

This clonotype was observed a few times. V gene TRBV12-3 or TRBV12-4 combines with J gene TRBJ1-2, with unresolved D. V was trimmed by 1 base and J by 7 bases, leaving 13 bases between them. The CDR3 runs to 14 residues. CDR3 protein: CASSLGPHASGYTF. CDR3 sequence (DNA): TGTGCCAGCAGTTTAGGTCCCCACGCCAGTGGCTACACCTTC.